These 27 T cell receptor beta chains originate from one sample sequenced in a study of blood T cell repertoires in COVID-19. Sequencing used immunoSEQ multiplex PCR; TCRdb keeps in-frame clones, though not all of them. Here the sample spans approximately 190,000 clones, 84% being singletons. The sample comprised PBMCs or T cells enriched from blood (not recorded which). Source of these receptors: a woman aged 30 to 39 who had been exposed to COVID-19.

This chain links TRBV7-6 with TRBJ2-1, with D possibly matching TRBD2 (6 bases). The length of the CDR3 is 15 residues. Germline V gene sequence: CDR1 SGHVS, CDR2 FNYEAQ. Trimming shortened V by 0 bases and J by 3 bases, and 9 bases separated the two germline ends. The CDR3 protein is CASSLAGGRYNEQFF. The CDR3 bases are TGTGCCAGCAGCTTAGCCGGGGGACGCTACAATGAGCAGTTCTTC.

The rearrangement links TRBV14 to TRBJ1-1; perhaps TRBD1 as D (6 bases). Trimming cost V 3 bases and J 10 bases, with 15 bases left between them. The CDR3 runs 13 residues. CDR1 is SGHDN, CDR2 FVKESK, per germline. The CDR3 loop reads CASSQLQGHGAFF. Written as DNA, the CDR3 is TGTGCCAGCAGCCAGTTACAGGGCCATGGAGCTTTCTTT.

CDR3 residues: CASSLIPGRGAKEQFF. In DNA form, the CDR3 reads TGTGCCAGCAGCTTAATCCCTGGCCGAGGAGCCAAGGAGCAGTTCTTC. The V gene is TRBV7-3, the J gene TRBJ2-1; no definite D call. The V gene's germline CDR1 is SGHTA and CDR2 FQGTGA. The ends were cut back, 1 base at V and 10 bases at J, with 20 bases in the middle. The CDR3 is made up of 16 amino acids.

The rearrangement joins TRBV7-2 to TRBJ1-6, with D possibly matching TRBD1 (5 bases). Trimming left V 8 bases short and J 7 bases short, with 15 bases between. This CDR3 spans 14 amino acids. Germline CDR1 is SGHTA and CDR2 is FQGNSA. CDR3 residues: CASQGDIGNSPLHF. In DNA form, the CDR3 reads TGTGCCAGCCAAGGGGATATCGGGAATTCACCCCTCCACTTT.

The chain combines TRBV10-2 with TRBJ2-7; maybe TRBD1 (5 bases). This CDR3 is built from 13 residues. Germline V gene lookup returns CDR1 WSHSY and CDR2 SAAADI. V lost 6 bases and J lost 3, with 12 bases in between. CDR3 sequence reads: CASRQGPNYEQYF. CDR3 in DNA: TGCGCCAGCAGGCAGGGTCCCAACTACGAGCAGTACTTC.

The chain employs TRBV12-5 and TRBJ1-1, with 9 bases that match TRBD1. V was clipped by 5 bases and J by 0 bases; unmatched bases: 4. Germline V CDR1 and CDR2: LGHNT, FRNRAP. CDR3 length: 15 amino acids. CDR3 DNA: TGTGCTAGTGGTGTACAGGGGGCTATGAACACTGAAGCTTTCTTT. This codes for CASGVQGAMNTEAFF.

J is TRBJ2-7 and V is TRBV5-1, with TRBD2 matching over 7 bases. Trimming removed 4 bases from V and 3 bases from J; junction bases left unmatched: 10. Germline-derived CDR1 and CDR2 are SGHRS and YFSETQ. The CDR3 is made up of 15 amino acids. The DNA for the CDR3 is TGCGCCAGCAGCCCAAGTAGCGGGCGTCTCTACGAGCAGTACTTC. It translates to CASSPSSGRLYEQYF.

The chain couples TRBV6-5 to TRBJ1-2, with 7 bases aligning to TRBD1. Trimming removed 7 bases from V and 4 bases from J; junction bases left unmatched: 9. This CDR3 has 14 residues. Germline loops: CDR1 MNHEY, CDR2 SVGAGI. CDR3 DNA: TGTGCCAGCATAAGGGGGCAGGGGATCTATGGCTACACCTTC. Its protein product is CASIRGQGIYGYTF.

The rearrangement joins TRBV4-1 to TRBJ2-7, with 12 bases aligning to TRBD1. The V gene's germline CDR1 is MGHRA and CDR2 YSYEKL. This CDR3 region has 15 residues. V lost 2 bases and J lost 5; bases outside the gene matches: 4. The CDR3: CASSQIGTGGHEQYF. The CDR3 nucleotides read TGCGCCAGCAGCCAAATCGGGACAGGGGGCCACGAGCAGTACTTC.

The rearrangement links TRBV19 to TRBJ1-4, with D possibly TRBD1 on 6 matching bases. CDR3 length equals 13 residues. The V gene's germline CDR1 is LNHDA and CDR2 SQIVND (reference sequence). Trimming removed 6 bases from V and 7 bases from J, with 12 bases in between. The CDR3: CASRAQGFEKLFF. The CDR3 nucleotides are TGTGCCAGTAGGGCGCAGGGGTTTGAAAAACTGTTTTTT.

The chain links TRBV27 to TRBJ2-7, with D maybe TRBD2 (6 bases). Per the germline V gene, CDR1 is MNHEY and CDR2 is SMNVEV (reference sequence). V was clipped by 6 bases and J by 4 bases, with 16 bases between them. The CDR3 extends over 14 amino acids. CDR3 DNA: TGTGCCAGCAGCTATACCGCAGGACTATACGAGCAGTACTTC. It is translated as CASSYTAGLYEQYF.

The gene calls are TRBV7-6 and TRBJ2-7; D is perhaps TRBD2 (6 bases). The CDR3 contains 14 residues. Trimming pared 8 bases from V and 5 bases from J, leaving 19 bases between. CDR1 is SGHVS and CDR2 is FNYEAQ in the germline V gene. CDR3 nucleotide sequence: TGTGCCAGCCACTCGTTGACTAGTTCCCACGAGCAGTACTTC. Residues: CASHSLTSSHEQYF.

The genes are TRBV7-2 and TRBJ2-5; D is perhaps TRBD1 (5 bases). CDR1 is SGHTA, CDR2 FQGNSA, per germline. The CDR3 loop spans 13 amino acids. Between the trimmed V and J ends, which lost 5 bases and 4 bases, there was a span of 11 bases. This chain's CDR3 is CASSGPRVETQYF. As DNA, the CDR3 is TGTGCCAGCAGCGGACCCAGGGTAGAGACCCAGTACTTC.

The J gene is TRBJ2-1, the V gene TRBV18; 12 bases fit TRBD1. V lost 2 bases to trimming and J lost 9 bases; unmatched junction nucleotides: 5. The CDR3 consists of 15 residues. The germline V gene has CDR1 KGHSH and CDR2 LQKENI. The CDR3 DNA reads TGTGCCAGCTCACCAATGGGACAGGGGGCAGGTGAGCAGTTCTTC. Translated, it gives CASSPMGQGAGEQFF.

This chain links TRBV9 with TRBJ2-3, with D hard to call. The V gene's germline CDR1 is SGDLS and CDR2 YYNGEE. V lost 0 bases and J 0 bases, leaving 5 bases between the germline ends. The CDR3 spans 14 residues. The CDR3 protein is CASSVEASTDTQYF. In DNA, the CDR3 is TGTGCCAGCAGCGTAGAAGCTAGCACAGATACGCAGTATTTT.

This clone was counted at least ten times. Other DNA sequences in this sample translate to the same CDR3. This rearrangement joins TRBV5-5 to TRBJ2-7; D possibly corresponds to TRBD1 (6 bases). V was shortened by 0 bases and J by 2 bases, with 9 bases between the two germline ends. Germline V gene data show CDR1 as SGHKS and CDR2 as YYEKEE (reference sequence). The CDR3 length is 14 residues. This CDR3 is CASSLVRGPYEQYF. For the CDR3, the DNA is TGTGCCAGCAGCTTGGTCAGGGGCCCCTACGAGCAGTACTTC.

The genes are TRBV7-9 and TRBJ1-5; TRBD1 might be the D (6 bases). The length of the CDR3 is 15 residues. Germline V gene lookup returns CDR1 SEHNR and CDR2 FQNEAQ (reference sequence). Trimming cost V 6 bases and J 7 bases, with 19 bases left between them. The CDR3 here is CASSPGTSSYQPQHF. The CDR3, as DNA: TGTGCCAGCAGTCCCGGGACAAGCTCATACCAGCCCCAGCATTTT.

The V gene is TRBV9, the J gene TRBJ1-1, with D tentatively TRBD1 (6 bases). The CDR3 totals 14 residues. Germline values: CDR1 SGDLS, CDR2 YYNGEE. Trimming took off 0 bases at V and 5 bases at J, with 11 bases between the two ends. The CDR3 is CASSVGLQGTEAFF. The CDR3 nucleotides read TGTGCCAGCAGCGTAGGCTTACAGGGAACTGAAGCTTTCTTT.

This chain's CDR3 is CASSITTERAQHF. In DNA, the CDR3 is TGTGCCAGTAGTATAACGACGGAGCGGGCCCAGCATTTT. The V call is TRBV19, the J call TRBJ1-5; D gene unclear. The CDR3 is made up of 13 amino acids. The ends were cut back, 2 bases at V and 11 bases at J, with 13 bases in the middle. The V gene's germline CDR1 is LNHDA and CDR2 SQIVND (reference sequence).

The chain recombines TRBV30 with TRBJ2-3; 13 bases line up with TRBD2. V shed 3 bases, J shed 7 bases, and the junction held 16 bases outside the gene matches. Germline loops: CDR1 GTSNPN, CDR2 SVGIG (reference sequence). The CDR3 contains 18 residues. As DNA, the CDR3 is TGTGCCTGGAGGAACCCCCGGACTAGCGGGGGCCCGCGGAATACGCAGTATTTT. Its protein is CAWRNPRTSGGPRNTQYF.

V is TRBV5-8 and J is TRBJ1-1, with 8 bases matching TRBD1. J was trimmed by 1 base and V by 6 bases; bases with no gene match: 8. The CDR3 has 15 residues. CDR1 and CDR2 from the germline V gene are SGHTS and YDEGEE. CDR3 in DNA: TGTGCCAGCACCTCACGACAGGGGAGGAACACTGAAGCTTTCTTT. This gives the protein CASTSRQGRNTEAFF.

The chain has TRBV27 and TRBJ1-1; a possible D gene is TRBD1 (5 bases). This CDR3 is 15 amino acids long. Germline CDR1 reads MNHEY; CDR2 reads SMNVEV (reference sequence). The germline V and J ends were trimmed by 2 bases and 1 base, with 11 bases remaining between them. The CDR3 spells CASSLLGGKNTEAFF. For the CDR3, the DNA is TGTGCCAGCAGTTTACTCGGGGGGAAGAACACTGAAGCTTTCTTT.

The rearrangement uses TRBV7-2 and TRBJ1-2, with D tentatively TRBD1 (5 bases). Trimming took 4 bases from V and 4 from J, leaving 10 bases between them. The germline gives CDR1 SGHTA, CDR2 FQGNSA. CDR3 length equals 13 residues. In nucleotides, the CDR3 is TGTGCCAGCAGCTCGCGGGGGGTCTATGGCTACACCTTC. The encoded protein is CASSSRGVYGYTF. The full variable domain, with the rest looked up from reference TRBV7-2 and TRBJ1-2, is GAGVSQSPSNKVTEKGKDVELRCDPISGHTALYWYRQSLGQGLEFLIYFQGNSAPDKSGLPSDRFSAERTGGSVSTLTIQRTQQEDSAVYLCASSSRGVYGYTFGSGTRLTVV.

The rearrangement links TRBV5-4 to TRBJ2-7, with D perhaps matching TRBD1 (5 bases). Germline values: CDR1 SGHNT, CDR2 YYREEE (reference sequence). The CDR3 consists of 12 residues. With 6 bases removed from V and 3 bases from J, the gap between germline ends came to 10 bases. The CDR3, as DNA: TGTGCCAGCACGACAGACAGCTACGAGCAGTACTTC. Translation gives CASTTDSYEQYF.

This clone was recorded once. V is TRBV27 and J is TRBJ2-7; TRBD1 might be the D (6 bases). The CDR3 runs to 13 residues. V lost 7 bases and J 0 bases, leaving 10 bases between the germline ends. Germline lookup yields CDR1 MNHEY and CDR2 SMNVEV (reference sequence). In nucleotides, the CDR3 is TGTGCCAGCAAAATGGACAGCTCCTACGAGCAGTACTTC. Translation gives CASKMDSSYEQYF.

The gene calls are TRBV25-1 and TRBJ2-2; D is ambiguous. Trimming removed 5 bases at V and 4 bases at J, with 14 bases between. CDR1 and CDR2 (germline): MGHDK, SYGVNS. The CDR3 spans 15 residues. Written as DNA, the CDR3 is TGTGCCAGCAGTAACAGATATCAAGGCACCGGGGAGCTGTTTTTT. It specifies CASSNRYQGTGELFF. Looking up the rest from reference TRBV25-1 and TRBJ2-2 gives the full variable domain: EADIYQTPRYLVIGTGKKITLECSQTMGHDKMYWYQQDPGMELHLIHYSYGVNSTEKGDLSSESTVSRIRTEHFPLTLESARPSHTSQYLCASSNRYQGTGELFFGEGSRLTVL.

The chain employs TRBV9 and TRBJ2-1; D may be TRBD2 (5 bases). Germline V gives CDR1 SGDLS, CDR2 YYNGEE. This CDR3 region has 13 residues. Trimming took 3 bases from V and 8 from J, leaving 12 bases between them. CDR3 DNA: TGTGCCAGCAGCGCGCCCCTAGCCTATGAGCAGTTCTTC. As protein: CASSAPLAYEQFF.